These T cell receptor beta chains were read from a single sample in a study of shared clonotypes between healthy human individuals. Using immunoSEQ multiplex PCR, the repertoire was profiled, and TCRdb retains in-frame clones only, with some absent. The table records 550,000 to 600,000 clones, nearly 98% of them present only once. The sample taken for sequencing was naive CD8+ T cells sorted from blood. These TCRs come from a man aged 25-45 years in good health. Both conserved end residues are part of each CDR3. A D gene is named only where the DNA matches it firmly. Expanded clones get a size class; other rows say once, few or many, or leave the size out.

>.|TRBV27|TRBJ2-1|13|.
CASSLNYYNEQFF
TGTGCCAGCAGTTTGAACTACTACAATGAGCAGTTCTTC
>TRBD1|TRBV29-1|TRBJ1-4|17|.
CSVVPGQGSWGNEKLFF
TGCAGCGTTGTTCCTGGACAGGGGTCTTGGGGGAATGAAAAACTGTTTTTT
>TRBD2|TRBV27|TRBJ2-3|16|.
CASGFQALASTDTQYF
TGTGCCAGCGGATTCCAAGCACTAGCGAGCACAGATACGCAGTATTTT
>TRBD1|TRBV29-1|TRBJ2-2|13|.
CSYGDSRTGELFF
TGCAGCTACGGGGACAGCCGGACCGGGGAGCTGTTTTTT
>.|TRBV27|TRBJ1-1|15|.
CASNRFEGMNTEAFF
TGTGCCAGCAACCGGTTCGAGGGGATGAACACTGAAGCTTTCTTT
>.|TRBV7-9|TRBJ2-7|11|once
CASSSLYEQYF
TGTGCCAGCAGCAGCCTCTACGAGCAGTACTTC
>.|TRBV25-1|TRBJ2-2|12|.
CASSKGTGELFF
TGTGCCAGCAGTAAGGGGACCGGGGAGCTGTTTTTT
>TRBD1|TRBV5-5|TRBJ1-2|15|.
CASSLPGQGDYGYTF
TGTGCCAGCAGCTTGCCCGGACAGGGTGACTATGGCTACACCTTC
>.|TRBV7-8|TRBJ2-7|16|.
CASSLAPSRVSYEQYF
TGTGCCAGCAGCTTAGCCCCCTCTAGGGTCTCCTACGAGCAGTACTTC
>TRBD1|TRBV2|TRBJ2-3|14|.
CASTSRTGADTQYF
TGTGCCAGCACTTCCCGGACAGGGGCAGATACGCAGTATTTT
>TRBD2|TRBV11-2|TRBJ2-5|16|.
CASSLGGSGRRQTQYF
TGTGCCAGCAGCTTAGGAGGCAGCGGGAGGCGGCAGACCCAGTACTTC
>TRBD2|TRBV29-1|TRBJ2-7|13|.
CSVRGGSSYEQYF
TGCAGCGTGAGGGGCGGGAGCTCCTACGAGCAGTACTTC
>.|TRBV5-1|TRBJ2-7|14|.
CASSLGAGPYEQYF
TGCGCCAGCAGCTTGGGGGCAGGGCCCTACGAGCAGTACTTC
>TRBD2|TRBV27|TRBJ2-1|17|.
CASSFVASGSSYNEQFF
TGTGCCAGCAGTTTTGTTGCTAGCGGAAGCTCCTACAATGAGCAGTTCTTC
>TRBD2|TRBV7-9|TRBJ2-1|18|.
CASSPTSGSSHRYNEQFF
TGTGCCAGCAGCCCCACTAGCGGGAGTTCACATCGCTACAATGAGCAGTTCTTC
>.|TRBV2|TRBJ2-7|15|.
CASSASSGGAYEQYF
TGTGCCAGCAGTGCATCCTCCGGGGGAGCCTACGAGCAGTACTTC
>.|TRBV11-3|TRBJ2-7|13|.
CASSPGPSYEQYF
TGTGCCAGCAGCCCCGGGCCCTCCTACGAGCAGTACTTC
>.|TRBV5-1|TRBJ2-2|16|.
CASSLGVTSNTGELFF
TGCGCCAGCAGCTTGGGCGTGACATCGAACACCGGGGAGCTGTTTTTT
>.|TRBV9|TRBJ2-6|16|once
CASGWVSSTGANVLTF
TGTGCCAGCGGGTGGGTTTCTAGCACTGGGGCCAACGTCCTGACTTTC
>.|TRBV5-1|TRBJ2-3|16|.
CASSLAEGGSTDTQYF
TGCGCCAGCAGCTTGGCGGAGGGCGGCAGCACAGATACGCAGTATTTT
>TRBD2|TRBV27|TRBJ2-3|14|.
CASIAGGMRDTQYF
TGTGCCAGCATTGCGGGAGGAATGAGAGATACGCAGTATTTT
>.|TRBV6-6|TRBJ1-5|14|.
CASSRPGAGQPQHF
TGTGCCAGCAGTCGGCCGGGGGCAGGTCAGCCCCAGCATTTT
>.|TRBV4-2|TRBJ2-7|16|.
CASSQDTGDRHYEQYF
TGTGCCAGCAGCCAAGATACGGGAGACCGCCACTACGAGCAGTACTTC
>TRBD2|TRBV28|TRBJ2-1|14|.
CASRTGLAYNEQFF
TGTGCCAGCAGGACAGGACTAGCGTACAATGAGCAGTTCTTC
>TRBD2|TRBV10-2|TRBJ2-1|14|.
CASSSGELGNEQFF
TGCGCCAGCAGTAGCGGGGAGCTAGGCAATGAGCAGTTCTTC
>.|TRBV28|TRBJ2-2|13|.
CASSFVDTGELFF
TGTGCCAGCAGTTTTGTGGACACCGGGGAGCTGTTTTTT
>TRBD2|TRBV19|TRBJ2-3|16|.
CASSGGLAGTTDTQYF
TGTGCCAGTAGTGGGGGACTAGCGGGAACCACAGATACGCAGTATTTT
>.|TRBV4-1|TRBJ2-7|15|.
CASSQDYGQNYEQYF
TGCGCCAGCAGCCAAGATTATGGGCAAAACTACGAGCAGTACTTC
>.|TRBV7-9|TRBJ2-1|14|.
CASSTPLTYNEQFF
TGTGCCAGCAGCACCCCTCTGACTTACAATGAGCAGTTCTTC
>.|TRBV9|TRBJ1-2|15|.
CASSVDDAGFYGYTF
TGTGCCAGCAGCGTAGACGACGCTGGATTCTATGGCTACACCTTC
>.|TRBV9|TRBJ2-7|18|.
CASSSRGRVWGFTYEQYF
TGTGCCAGCAGCTCAAGGGGCAGGGTCTGGGGGTTTACCTACGAGCAGTACTTC
>.|TRBV29-1|TRBJ2-7|13|.
CSVTPGQGAEQYF
TGCAGCGTTACTCCGGGCCAGGGAGCCGAGCAGTACTTC
>.|TRBV2|TRBJ2-1|16|.
CASSNGGWSSYNEQFF
TGTGCCAGCAGTAACGGTGGCTGGAGCTCCTACAATGAGCAGTTCTTC
>TRBD2|TRBV2|TRBJ2-1|17|.
CASSGGSGRAVVHEQFF
TGTGCCAGCAGTGGGGGGTCCGGGAGGGCCGTGGTTCATGAGCAGTTCTTC
>.|TRBV27|TRBJ2-3|19|.
CASSLFSGLMVPRTDTQYF
TGTGCCAGCAGTTTATTTAGCGGACTCATGGTCCCCCGCACAGATACGCAGTATTTT
>.|TRBV19|TRBJ1-5|17|.
CASSIPSARHYDQPQHF
TGTGCCAGTAGTATACCCTCGGCCCGCCATTACGATCAGCCCCAGCATTTT
>.|TRBV28|TRBJ2-7|13|.
CASSLSSSYEQYF
TGTGCCAGCAGTTTATCGAGCTCCTACGAGCAGTACTTC
>TRBD1|TRBV27|TRBJ2-5|15|.
CATSPQGAFQETQYF
TGTGCCACTTCGCCCCAGGGGGCCTTCCAAGAGACCCAGTACTTC
>.|TRBV5-1|TRBJ2-4|16|.
CASSPRLRVNKNIQYF
TGCGCCAGCAGCCCCCGACTGAGGGTTAATAAAAACATTCAGTACTTC
>TRBD1|TRBV7-9|TRBJ2-1|15|.
CASSLGGDRAYEQFF
TGTGCCAGCAGCTTGGGTGGGGACAGGGCCTATGAGCAGTTCTTC
>TRBD2|TRBV30|TRBJ2-7|14|.
CAWSELAVPSEQYF
TGTGCCTGGAGTGAGCTAGCGGTCCCCTCAGAGCAGTACTTC
>.|TRBV6-6|TRBJ2-3|15|.
CASSWAGTSTDTQYF
TGTGCCAGCAGTTGGGCCGGGACAAGCACAGATACGCAGTATTTT